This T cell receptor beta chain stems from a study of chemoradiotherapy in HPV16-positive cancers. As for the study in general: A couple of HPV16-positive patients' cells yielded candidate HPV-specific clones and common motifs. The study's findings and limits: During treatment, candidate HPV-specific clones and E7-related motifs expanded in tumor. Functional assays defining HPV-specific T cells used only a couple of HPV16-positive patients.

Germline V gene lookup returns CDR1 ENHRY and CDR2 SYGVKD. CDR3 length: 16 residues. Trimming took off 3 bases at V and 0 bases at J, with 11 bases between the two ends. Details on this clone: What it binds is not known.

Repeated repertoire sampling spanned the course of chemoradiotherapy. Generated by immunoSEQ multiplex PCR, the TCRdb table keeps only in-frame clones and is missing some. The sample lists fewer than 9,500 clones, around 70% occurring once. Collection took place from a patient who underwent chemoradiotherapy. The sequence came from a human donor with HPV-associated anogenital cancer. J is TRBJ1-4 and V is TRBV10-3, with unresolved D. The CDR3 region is CAISDLPFTTNEKLFF. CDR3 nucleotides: TGTGCCATCAGTGACCTTCCCTTTACAACTAATGAAAAACTGTTTTTT.